The 19 T cell receptor beta chains below come from one sample, sequenced in a study of STAT3 mutations in large granular lymphocyte leukemia. Study-wide results and caveats: Every T-cell large granular lymphocyte leukemia patient had at least one immunodominant TCR beta clonotype.

Measured with immunoSEQ multiplex PCR; TCRdb has only the in-frame clones, and not every one. This table holds approximately 4,300 clones, about 60% found once. Their antigens are not known. The sequenced sample was PBMCs. These receptors came from a human donor with T large granular lymphocyte leukemia. Some clones in this sample may be carry-over from other donors' samples.

This chain joins TRBV25-1 and TRBJ2-7; 7 nucleotides align to TRBD1. V was clipped by 5 bases and J by 0 bases; unmatched bases: 4. The CDR3 totals 14 residues. In germline, CDR1 is MGHDK, CDR2 SYGVNS. The CDR3 DNA reads as TGTGCCAGCAGTTTGACAGGGAGCTCCTACGAGCAGTACTTC. Translation: CASSLTGSSYEQYF.

The chain joins TRBV18 to TRBJ2-5; D is possibly TRBD2 (5 bases). This CDR3 comprises 16 residues. Trimming took 0 bases from V and 2 from J, leaving 13 bases between them. Germline CDR1 KGHSH, CDR2 LQKENI. CDR3 sequence: CASSPPGARGQETQYF. DNA for the CDR3: TGTGCCAGCTCACCACCGGGAGCGAGAGGTCAAGAGACCCAGTACTTC.

This clone was observed a single time. The chain couples TRBV5-8 to TRBJ2-5, with TRBD1 matching 8 bases. J gave up 1 base and V 2 bases, and 4 bases lay outside the gene matches. CDR3 length: 15 amino acids. Germline CDR1 reads SGHTS; CDR2 reads YDEGEE. CDR3 nucleotides: TGTGCCAGCAGCTTCGAAGGGACAGGCCAAGAGACCCAGTACTTC. Its translation: CASSFEGTGQETQYF.

The chain employs TRBV5-4 and TRBJ1-2, with 9 nucleotides matching TRBD1. Per the germline V gene, CDR1 is SGHNT and CDR2 is YYREEE (reference sequence). The CDR3 covers 15 residues. Trimming cost V 4 bases and J 8 bases; bases outside gene matches: 12. CDR3 nucleotide sequence: TGTGCCAGCAGCGCTTACATTACAGGGGGCCGGGGCTACACCTTC. Translation: CASSAYITGGRGYTF.

This clone was observed a few times. This chain uses TRBV5-1 with TRBJ2-1; TRBD1 matches 8 bases. Germline V gene data show CDR1 as SGHRS and CDR2 as YFSETQ. Unmatched junction bases numbered 10, after V lost 4 bases and J lost 1 base. This CDR3 is 17 amino acids long. DNA for the CDR3: TGCGCCAGCAGCCGTACCGGGACAGGCACTTCCTACAATGAGCAGTTCTTC. Protein sequence: CASSRTGTGTSYNEQFF.

The gene calls are TRBV28 and TRBJ1-2, with no clear D. This CDR3 has 12 residues. The V gene's germline CDR1 is MDHEN and CDR2 SYDVKM. V was trimmed by 3 bases and J by 7 bases, leaving 9 bases between them. This CDR3 is CASSLGSPGYTF. The CDR3 DNA is TGTGCCAGCAGTTTGGGCAGTCCTGGCTACACCTTC.

The gene calls are TRBV5-1 and TRBJ2-7; tentative D call: TRBD2 (5 bases). Trimming cost V 6 bases and J 2 bases, with 15 bases left between them. Germline V lookup: CDR1 SGHRS, CDR2 YFSETQ. The CDR3 totals 14 residues. CDR3 protein: CASKADSTAYEQYF. The CDR3 region has the DNA TGCGCCAGCAAGGCGGACTCCACGGCCTACGAGCAGTACTTC.

The chain has TRBV30 and TRBJ1-2; no clear D gene. Germline assignment: CDR1 GTSNPN and CDR2 SVGIG (reference sequence). V lost 4 bases, J lost 8 bases, and 14 bases lay in between. CDR3 length equals 12 residues. The CDR3 is CAWILGPEGYTF. CDR3 nucleotides: TGTGCCTGGATTCTTGGGCCGGAGGGCTACACCTTC.

The chain is built from TRBV30 and TRBJ1-3; D gene unclear. Per the germline V gene, CDR1 is GTSNPN and CDR2 is SVGIG (reference sequence). The CDR3 extends over 12 amino acids. Trimming took off 3 bases at V and 1 base at J, with 4 bases between the two ends. The CDR3 is CAWRASGNTIYF. The DNA of the CDR3 is TGTGCCTGGAGGGCATCTGGAAACACCATATATTTT.

The chain uses TRBV6-5 and TRBJ1-2; 10 nucleotides line up with TRBD1. The V gene's germline CDR1 is MNHEY and CDR2 SVGAGI. V lost 4 bases and J lost 4; bases outside the gene matches: 6. The CDR3 extends over 15 amino acids. The CDR3 sequence: CASSSPTGGVYGYTF. The CDR3 DNA reads as TGTGCCAGCAGTTCTCCGACAGGGGGCGTCTATGGCTACACCTTC.

The chain has TRBV5-1 and TRBJ1-1, with 8 positions matching TRBD1. This CDR3 contains 16 residues. Per germline, CDR1 SGHRS and CDR2 YFSETQ. J gave up 1 base and V 3 bases, and 8 bases lay outside the gene matches. CDR3 sequence: CASSSQTGEANTEAFF. The DNA of the CDR3 is TGCGCCAGCAGCTCTCAGACAGGGGAGGCGAACACTGAAGCTTTCTTT.

The gene calls are TRBV4-3 and TRBJ1-5; D possibly corresponds to TRBD1 (5 bases). Germline V lookup: CDR1 LGHNA, CDR2 YSLEER. CDR3 length: 17 residues. Trimming pared 0 bases from V and 7 bases from J, leaving 19 bases between. This chain's CDR3 is CASSQDRPREGYQPQHF. DNA of the CDR3: TGCGCCAGCAGCCAAGATCGTCCCAGGGAGGGATACCAGCCCCAGCATTTT.

This clone was detected only a few times. The chain employs TRBV7-2 and TRBJ1-2, with TRBD1 as a possible D gene (6 bases). CDR1 SGHTA and CDR2 FQGNSA come from the germline V gene. The length of the CDR3 is 15 residues. Between the trimmed V and J ends, which lost 4 bases and 7 bases, there was a span of 19 bases. The CDR3 loop is CASSSTLGGQSGYTF. The CDR3, as DNA: TGTGCCAGCAGCTCAACCCTGGGGGGGCAGAGTGGCTACACCTTC.

The table lists this clone with a few counts. The rearrangement links TRBV5-4 to TRBJ2-7; no reliable D call. Looked up from germline, CDR1 is SGHNT and CDR2 is YYREEE (reference sequence). Trimming took 2 bases from V and 2 from J, leaving 11 bases between them. CDR3 length: 14 residues. The CDR3 sequence is CASSFSDGTYEQYF. As DNA, the CDR3 is TGTGCCAGCAGCTTCTCCGACGGTACCTACGAGCAGTACTTC.

This clone is large. The rearrangement uses TRBV13 and TRBJ2-5; tentative D call: TRBD2 (5 bases). The CDR3 contains 15 residues. Between the trimmed V and J ends, which lost 1 base and 0 bases, there was a span of 9 bases. CDR1 is PRHDT, CDR2 FYEKMQ, per germline (reference sequence). This CDR3 reads CASSLAGMYQETQYF. The DNA for the CDR3 is TGTGCCAGCAGCTTAGCGGGGATGTACCAAGAGACCCAGTACTTC.

The rearrangement links TRBV5-4 to TRBJ1-1, with D uncertain. The V and J ends lost 3 bases and 4 bases respectively, with 16 bases between them. This CDR3 has 15 residues. Germline CDR1 SGHNT, CDR2 YYREEE (reference sequence). The CDR3 sequence: CASSWGSSSGTEAFF. The CDR3 DNA sequence: TGTGCCAGCAGCTGGGGTTCCTCTTCGGGCACTGAAGCTTTCTTT. The full variable domain, with the rest looked up from reference TRBV5-4 and TRBJ1-1, is ETGVTQSPTHLIKTRGQQVTLRCSSQSGHNTVSWYQQALGQGPQFIFQYYREEENGRGNFPPRFSGLQFPNYSSELNVNALELDDSALYLCASSWGSSSGTEAFFGQGTRLTVV.

CDR3 in amino acids: CASSPTTGQNNSPLHF. The CDR3 region has the DNA TGTGCCAGCTCACCTACTACGGGACAAAATAATTCACCCCTCCACTTT. The rearrangement uses TRBV18 and TRBJ1-6; a weak D match, TRBD1 (6 bases). From germline, CDR1 is KGHSH and CDR2 LQKENI. Trimming took off 3 bases at V and 5 bases at J, with 14 bases between the two ends. CDR3 size: 16 residues.

This chain connects TRBV30 to TRBJ2-4; D unresolved. Trimming took 2 bases from V and 0 from J, leaving 20 bases between them. The CDR3 is 18 residues long. Per germline, CDR1 GTSNPN and CDR2 SVGIG (reference sequence). The CDR3 DNA reads TGTGCCTGGAGTCCACTACGGGTGGGAATTCTAGCCAAAAACATTCAGTACTTC. This gives the protein CAWSPLRVGILAKNIQYF.

The rearrangement joins TRBV19 to TRBJ1-5; D is unclear. This CDR3 contains 14 residues. The germline V gene encodes CDR1 LNHDA and CDR2 SQIVND (reference sequence). V was clipped by 5 bases and J by 1 base, with 9 bases between them. The CDR3 DNA is TGTGCCAGTAGTCAGTCGGGGAGCAATCAGCCCCAGCATTTT. Translation gives CASSQSGSNQPQHF.